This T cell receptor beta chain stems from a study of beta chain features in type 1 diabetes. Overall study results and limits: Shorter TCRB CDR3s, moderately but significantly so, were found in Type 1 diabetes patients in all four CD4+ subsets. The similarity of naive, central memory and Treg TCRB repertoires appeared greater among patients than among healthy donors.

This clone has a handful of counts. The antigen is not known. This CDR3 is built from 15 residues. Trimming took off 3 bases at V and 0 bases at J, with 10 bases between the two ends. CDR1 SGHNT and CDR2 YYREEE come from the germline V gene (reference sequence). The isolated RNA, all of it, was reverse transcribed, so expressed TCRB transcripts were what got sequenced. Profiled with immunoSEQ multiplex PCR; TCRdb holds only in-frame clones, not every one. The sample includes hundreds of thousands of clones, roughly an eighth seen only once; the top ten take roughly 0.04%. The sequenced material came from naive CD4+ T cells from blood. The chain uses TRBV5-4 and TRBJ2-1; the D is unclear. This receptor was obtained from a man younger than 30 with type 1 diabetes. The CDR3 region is CASSYQSSSYNEQFF. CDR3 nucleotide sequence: TGTGCCAGCAGCTACCAATCAAGCTCCTACAATGAGCAGTTCTTC.